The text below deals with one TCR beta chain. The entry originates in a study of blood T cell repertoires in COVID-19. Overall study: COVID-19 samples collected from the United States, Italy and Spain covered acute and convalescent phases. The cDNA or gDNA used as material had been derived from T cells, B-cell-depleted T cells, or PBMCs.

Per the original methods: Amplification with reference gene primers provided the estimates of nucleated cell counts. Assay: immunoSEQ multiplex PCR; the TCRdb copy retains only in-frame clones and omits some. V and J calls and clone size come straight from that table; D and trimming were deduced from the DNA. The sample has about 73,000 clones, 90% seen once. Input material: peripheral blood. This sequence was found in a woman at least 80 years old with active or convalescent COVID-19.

In DNA, the CDR3 is TGTGCCAGCAGCCCCAGGCAGGGGGACGGGGAGCTGTTTTTT. It is translated as CASSPRQGDGELFF. The chain links TRBV7-3 to TRBJ2-2, with TRBD1 matching over 7 bases. In germline, CDR1 is SGHTA, CDR2 FQGTGA. V was pared by 5 bases and J by 7 bases, with 7 bases of the junction left unmatched. There are 14 residues in the CDR3.